This T cell receptor (beta chain) appears in the sequencing data of a study of PD-1 blockade in classical Hodgkin lymphoma. Regarding this clone: Its antigen is as yet unknown.

The repertoire was sequenced with immunoSEQ multiplex PCR; TCRdb's copy has only in-frame clones and lacks some. The sample consists of several thousand clones, more than 65% of them appearing once. The CDR3 is 13 amino acids. Notes on the study in general: Similar baseline diversity was found in complete responders and newly diagnosed patients.

There was relapse after autologous stem cell transplantation in every patient, and there was variation in brentuximab vedotin exposure. The authors purified CD4+ T cells from thawed PBMCs by magnetic negative selection. The chain recombines TRBV21-1 with TRBJ2-7; the D call TRBD2 from the table was never checked on the DNA. TRBV21-1 is reported as a pseudogene. The source of this sequence is a human donor with classical Hodgkin lymphoma. Source: CD4+ T cells from blood, taken at baseline. As DNA, the CDR3 is TGTGCCAGCAGCACTCAGCGGAACTACGAGCAGTACTTC. This sequence encodes CASSTQRNYEQYF.